The clone carrying this T cell receptor beta chain has more than one count but fewer than ten. Antigen: not known. With a J-beta primer mix and a sample-barcoded 5' primer, a second PCR ran about 7 to 11 cycles. TCRdb reanalysed the 5' RACE reads using MiXCR and keeps one entry per CDR3 protein. The sample lists approximately 2,000,000 distinct CDR3 sequences; roughly two fifths were seen once. This sample is drawn from a study of blood T cells in healthy people across ages. Study-wide findings and caveats: Among long-lived donors, naive CD4+ cells were more numerous and diversity higher than in aged donors.

V was clipped by 6 bases and J by 2 bases; unmatched bases: 11. CDR1 is SQVTM and CDR2 is ANQGSEA in the germline V gene. The CDR3 is made up of 15 amino acids. Per individual sample, total RNA of at least 5 micrograms was extracted. Material: blood. The origin of this receptor is a human donor in good health. This rearrangement joins TRBV29-1 to TRBJ2-7; 9 nucleotides agree with TRBD2. CDR3 nucleotide sequence: TGCAGCGTCCGGGGGAGCGGGGGGTCCACCTACGAGCAGTACTTC. Translated, it gives CSVRGSGGSTYEQYF.